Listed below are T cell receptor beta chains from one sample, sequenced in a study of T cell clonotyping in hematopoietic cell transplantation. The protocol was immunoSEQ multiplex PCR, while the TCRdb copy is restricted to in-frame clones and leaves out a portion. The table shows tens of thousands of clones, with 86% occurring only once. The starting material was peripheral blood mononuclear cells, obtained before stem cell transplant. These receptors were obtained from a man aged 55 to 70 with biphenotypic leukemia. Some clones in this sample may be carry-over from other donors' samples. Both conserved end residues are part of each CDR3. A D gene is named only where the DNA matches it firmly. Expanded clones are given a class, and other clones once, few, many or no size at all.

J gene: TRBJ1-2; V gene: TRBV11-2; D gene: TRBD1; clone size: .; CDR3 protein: CASSLRGRREEYGYTF; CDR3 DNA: TGTGCCAGCAGCTTAAGGGGGCGTAGGGAGGAGTATGGCTACACCTTC
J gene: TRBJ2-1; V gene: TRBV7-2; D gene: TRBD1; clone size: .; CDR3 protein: CASSPSRQGAPSQFF; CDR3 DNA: TGTGCCAGCAGCCCCTCCCGACAGGGGGCCCCAAGCCAGTTCTTC
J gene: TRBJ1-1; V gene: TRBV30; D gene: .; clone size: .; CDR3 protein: CACRPGRAFSSTEAFF; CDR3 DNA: TGTGCCTGTCGGCCCGGCAGGGCCTTTTCGAGCACTGAAGCTTTCTTT
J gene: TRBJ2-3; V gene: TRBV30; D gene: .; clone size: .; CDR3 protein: CASQVADTQYF; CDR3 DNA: TGTGCCTCGCAAGTTGCAGATACGCAGTATTTT
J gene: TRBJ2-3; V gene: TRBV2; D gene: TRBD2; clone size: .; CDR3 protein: CASSPPRLAGTDTQYF; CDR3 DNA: TGTGCCAGCAGCCCCCCCCGGCTAGCGGGAACTGATACGCAGTATTTT
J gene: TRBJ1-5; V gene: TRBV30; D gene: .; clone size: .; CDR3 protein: CAWGGGYSNQPQHF; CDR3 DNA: TGTGCCTGGGGAGGGGGGTATAGCAATCAGCCCCAGCATTTT
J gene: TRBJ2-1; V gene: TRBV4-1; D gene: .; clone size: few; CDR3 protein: CASSQTGSTSEQFF; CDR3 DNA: TGCGCCAGCAGCCAGACGGGGTCAACAAGTGAGCAGTTCTTC
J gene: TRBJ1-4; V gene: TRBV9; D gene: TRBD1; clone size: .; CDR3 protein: CASSVEGALVNGRLVSTREKLFF; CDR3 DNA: TGTGCCAGCAGCGTCGAGGGGGCACTAGTAAATGGCAGATTGGTGAGTACGCGGGAAAAACTGTTTTTT
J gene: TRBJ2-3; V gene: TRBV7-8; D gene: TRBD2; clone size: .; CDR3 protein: CASRKGTSGRIDTDTQYF; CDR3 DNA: TGTGCCAGCAGGAAAGGGACTAGCGGGAGGATAGACACAGATACGCAGTATTTT
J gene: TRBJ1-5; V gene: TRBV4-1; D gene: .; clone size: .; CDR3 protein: CASGQGISDGQPQHF; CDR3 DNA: TGCGCCAGCGGGCAGGGGATTTCCGACGGGCAGCCCCAGCATTTT
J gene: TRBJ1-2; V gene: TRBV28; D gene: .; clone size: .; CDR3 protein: CASSPPGDGYTF; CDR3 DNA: TGTGCCAGCAGTCCACCCGGGGACGGCTACACCTTC
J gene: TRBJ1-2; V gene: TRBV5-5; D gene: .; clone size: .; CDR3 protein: CASSLIPRDPYGYTF; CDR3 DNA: TGTGCCAGCAGCTTGATCCCCAGGGACCCCTATGGCTACACCTTC
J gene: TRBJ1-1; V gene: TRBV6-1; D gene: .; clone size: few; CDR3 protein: CASSEFSVENTEAFF; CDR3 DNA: TGTGCCAGCAGTGAATTTTCCGTAGAGAACACTGAAGCTTTCTTT
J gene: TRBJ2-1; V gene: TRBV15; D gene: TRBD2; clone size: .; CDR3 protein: CATSSAPGGGSYNEQFF; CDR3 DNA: TGTGCCACCAGCAGTGCCCCCGGGGGGGGAAGTTACAATGAGCAGTTCTTC
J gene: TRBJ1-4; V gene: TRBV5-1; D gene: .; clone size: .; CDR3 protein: CASSLAGDTEGKLFF; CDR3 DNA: TGCGCCAGCAGCTTGGCCGGGGACACGGAAGGAAAACTGTTTTTT
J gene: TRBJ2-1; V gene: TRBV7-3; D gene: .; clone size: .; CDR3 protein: CASSLGPSSYNEQFF; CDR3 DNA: TGTGCCAGCAGCTTAGGACCGAGCTCCTACAATGAGCAGTTCTTC
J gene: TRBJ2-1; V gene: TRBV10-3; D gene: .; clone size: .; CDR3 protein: CAIRMEGYDNEQFF; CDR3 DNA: TGTGCCATCAGGATGGAGGGTTACGACAATGAGCAGTTCTTC
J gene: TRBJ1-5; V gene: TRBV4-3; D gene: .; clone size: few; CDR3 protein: CASSQEAYSNQPQHF; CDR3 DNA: TGCGCCAGCAGCCAAGAGGCGTATAGCAATCAGCCCCAGCATTTT
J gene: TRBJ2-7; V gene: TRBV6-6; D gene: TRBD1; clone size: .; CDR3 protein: CASSGTGTSEQYF; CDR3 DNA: TGTGCCAGCAGCGGGACAGGGACTTCCGAGCAGTACTTC
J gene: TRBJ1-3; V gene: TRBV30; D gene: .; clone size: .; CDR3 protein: CAWSVGHITSGNTIYF; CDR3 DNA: TGTGCCTGGAGTGTAGGACATATTACATCTGGAAACACCATATATTTT
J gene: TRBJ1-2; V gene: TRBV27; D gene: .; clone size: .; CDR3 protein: CASSLSPGFYGYTF; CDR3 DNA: TGTGCCAGCAGTTTATCCCCAGGGTTTTATGGCTACACCTTC
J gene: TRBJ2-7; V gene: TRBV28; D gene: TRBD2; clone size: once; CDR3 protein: CASIGGLAGSSEQYF; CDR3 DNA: TGTGCCAGCATTGGGGGACTAGCGGGATCAAGCGAGCAGTACTTC
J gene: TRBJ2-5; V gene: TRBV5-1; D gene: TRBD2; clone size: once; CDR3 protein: CASSPGRARETQYF; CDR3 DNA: TGCGCCAGCAGCCCCGGGAGGGCCAGGGAGACCCAGTACTTC
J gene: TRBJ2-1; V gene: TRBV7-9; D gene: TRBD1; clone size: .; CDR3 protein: CASSWPGQAYNEQFF; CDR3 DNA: TGTGCCAGCAGCTGGCCGGGACAGGCTTACAATGAGCAGTTCTTC
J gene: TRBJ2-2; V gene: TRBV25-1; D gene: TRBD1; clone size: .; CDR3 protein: CASRGTGGEANTGELFF; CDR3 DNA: TGTGCCAGCAGAGGGACAGGGGGCGAGGCAAACACCGGGGAGCTGTTTTTT
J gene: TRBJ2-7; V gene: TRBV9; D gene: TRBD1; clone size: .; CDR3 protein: CASSDDRGYEQYF; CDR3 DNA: TGTGCCAGCAGCGATGACAGGGGCTACGAGCAGTACTTC
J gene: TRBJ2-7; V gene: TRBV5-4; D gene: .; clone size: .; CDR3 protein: CASSSGIDDEQYF; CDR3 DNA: TGTGCCAGCAGCTCCGGGATAGACGACGAGCAGTACTTC
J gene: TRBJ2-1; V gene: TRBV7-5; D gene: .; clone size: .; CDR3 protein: CARSLVFEAGGLNEQFF; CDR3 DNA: TGTGCCAGAAGCTTAGTGTTCGAAGCGGGAGGTCTCAATGAGCAGTTCTTC
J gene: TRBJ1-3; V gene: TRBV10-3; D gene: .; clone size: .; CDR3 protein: CAIRGRDNSGNTIYF; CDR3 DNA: TGTGCCATCAGAGGCCGGGACAACTCTGGAAACACCATATATTTT
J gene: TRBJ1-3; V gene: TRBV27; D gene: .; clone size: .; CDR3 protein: CASKGSYLSGNTIYF; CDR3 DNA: TGTGCCAGCAAGGGCTCCTACCTCTCTGGAAACACCATATATTTT
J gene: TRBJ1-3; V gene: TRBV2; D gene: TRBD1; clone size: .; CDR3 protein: CASSPRRQGRNTIYF; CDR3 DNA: TGTGCCAGCAGCCCACGGAGACAGGGCCGAAACACCATATATTTT
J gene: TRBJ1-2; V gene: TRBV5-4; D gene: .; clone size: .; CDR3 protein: CASSPRRANYGYTF; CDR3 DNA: TGTGCCAGCAGCCCGAGGCGAGCTAACTATGGCTACACCTTC
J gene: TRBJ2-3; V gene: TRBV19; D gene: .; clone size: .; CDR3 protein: CASSEQASTDTQYF; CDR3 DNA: TGTGCCAGTAGTGAACAGGCTAGCACAGATACGCAGTATTTT
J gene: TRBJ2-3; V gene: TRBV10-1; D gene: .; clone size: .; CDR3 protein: CASSSRRWSDTQYF; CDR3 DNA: TGCGCCAGCAGCTCCAGACGGTGGTCAGATACGCAGTATTTT
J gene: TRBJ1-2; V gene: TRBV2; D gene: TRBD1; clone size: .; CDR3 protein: CASRKDRGNYGYTF; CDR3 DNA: TGTGCCAGCCGGAAGGACAGGGGCAACTATGGCTACACCTTC
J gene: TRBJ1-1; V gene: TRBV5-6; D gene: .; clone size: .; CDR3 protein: CASSPMGYTEAFF; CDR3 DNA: TGTGCCAGCAGCCCTATGGGGTACACTGAAGCTTTCTTT
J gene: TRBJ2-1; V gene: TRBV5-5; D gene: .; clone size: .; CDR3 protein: CASTSGLTSSYNEQFF; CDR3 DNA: TGTGCCAGCACCTCAGGCCTGACGAGCTCCTACAATGAGCAGTTCTTC
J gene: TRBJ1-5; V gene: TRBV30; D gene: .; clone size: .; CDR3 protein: CALGSGVSNQPQHF; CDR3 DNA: TGTGCCTTAGGGTCAGGGGTTAGCAATCAGCCCCAGCATTTT
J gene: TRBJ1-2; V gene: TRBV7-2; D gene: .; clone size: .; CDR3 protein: CASSLAPVYGYTF; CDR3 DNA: TGTGCCAGCAGCTTAGCTCCCGTCTATGGCTACACCTTC
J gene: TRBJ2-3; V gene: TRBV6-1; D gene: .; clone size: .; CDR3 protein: CASSEEGFLSDTQYF; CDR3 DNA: TGTGCCAGCAGTGAAGAGGGGTTCCTTTCGGATACGCAGTATTTT
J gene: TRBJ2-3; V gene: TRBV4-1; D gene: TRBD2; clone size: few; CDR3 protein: CASSTALTSGGRTDTQYF; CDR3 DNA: TGCGCCAGCAGCACAGCCTTAACTAGCGGCGGGAGAACAGATACGCAGTATTTT
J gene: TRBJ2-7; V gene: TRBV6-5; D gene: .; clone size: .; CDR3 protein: CASRGAGSYEQYF; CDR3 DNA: TGTGCCAGCAGGGGGGCTGGCTCCTACGAGCAGTACTTC
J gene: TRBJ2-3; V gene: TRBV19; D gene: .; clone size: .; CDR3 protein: CASTSGFYTDTQYF; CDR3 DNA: .
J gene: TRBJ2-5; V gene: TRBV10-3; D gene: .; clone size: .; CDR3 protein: CAISSLQQETQYF; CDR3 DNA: TGTGCCATCAGCTCGTTGCAGCAAGAGACCCAGTACTTC
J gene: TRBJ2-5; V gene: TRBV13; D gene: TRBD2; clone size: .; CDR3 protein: CASSLQGLAGDDLMETQYF; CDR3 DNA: TGTGCCAGCAGCTTACAGGGACTAGCGGGAGACGACTTGATGGAGACCCAGTACTTC
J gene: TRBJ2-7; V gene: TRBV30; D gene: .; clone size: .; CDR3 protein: CAWSVLGGERAYEQYF; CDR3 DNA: TGTGCCTGGAGTGTACTAGGAGGGGAAAGGGCCTACGAGCAGTACTTC
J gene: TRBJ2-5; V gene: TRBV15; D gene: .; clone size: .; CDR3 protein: CATGGGVGETQYF; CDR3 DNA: TGTGCCACCGGAGGCGGGGTGGGAGAGACCCAGTACTTC
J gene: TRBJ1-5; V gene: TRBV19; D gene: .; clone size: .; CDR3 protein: CASRVYSNQPQHF; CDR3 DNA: TGTGCCAGTAGGGTTTATAGCAATCAGCCCCAGCATTTT
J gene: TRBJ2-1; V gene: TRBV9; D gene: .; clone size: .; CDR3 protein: CASGLYPQDEQFF; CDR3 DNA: TGTGCCAGCGGCCTTTACCCACAGGATGAGCAGTTCTTC
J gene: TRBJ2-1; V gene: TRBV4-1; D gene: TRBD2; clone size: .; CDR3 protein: CASSQSLAGGYNEQFF; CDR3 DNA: TGCGCCAGCAGCCAGAGTCTAGCGGGAGGTTACAATGAGCAGTTCTTC
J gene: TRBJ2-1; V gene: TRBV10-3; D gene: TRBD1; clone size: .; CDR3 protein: CAISESRQGKGTGFEFF; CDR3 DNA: TGTGCCATCAGTGAGTCGAGACAGGGTAAAGGGACAGGGTTTGAGTTCTTC
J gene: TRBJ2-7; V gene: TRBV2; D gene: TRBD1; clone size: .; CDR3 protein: CASSAPRDRGYEQYF; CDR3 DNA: TGTGCCAGCAGTGCCCCTCGGGACAGGGGCTACGAGCAGTACTTC